The rows below give T cell receptor beta chains drawn from one sample of a study of OX40 agonist ivuxolimab in advanced cancers. Measured with immunoSEQ multiplex PCR; TCRdb has only the in-frame clones, and not every one. This sample has about 63,000 clones, with about 90% found just once. The specimen comprised CD4+ or CD8+ T cells sorted from blood, sampled in a trial of the OX40 agonist ivuxolimab. The receptors here all came from an adult with an advanced solid tumor such as melanoma, head and neck, liver or kidney cancer. Each CDR3 is given with its conserved first and last residue. D genes are given only for firm matches. Only part of the rows carry a size: once, few, many, or a class if the clone is expanded.

>TRBV7-2|-|-|TRBJ1-2
CASSFPGTNYGYTF
TGTGCCAGCAGCTTCCCCGGGACTAACTATGGCTACACCTTC
>TRBV7-2|-|-|TRBJ1-1
CASSFMRGLTEAFF
TGTGCCAGCAGCTTTATGCGGGGCCTTACTGAAGCTTTCTTT
>TRBV5-4|-|TRBD1|TRBJ1-2
CASSKDRESLYGYTF
TGTGCCAGCAGCAAGGACAGGGAATCCCTTTATGGCTACACCTTC
>TRBV27|-|-|TRBJ1-1
CASTSSGYTEAFF
TGTGCCAGCACCAGCAGCGGTTACACTGAAGCTTTCTTT
>TRBV5-1|-|TRBD2|TRBJ2-5
CASRASGGQETQYF
TGCGCCAGCAGGGCTAGCGGGGGGCAGGAGACCCAGTACTTC
>TRBV6-5|-|TRBD2|TRBJ2-7
CASSYGGRNYEQYF
TGTGCCAGCAGTTACGGCGGGAGAAACTACGAGCAGTACTTC
>TRBV15|-|-|TRBJ1-4
CATRIERSNEKLFF
TGTGCCACCAGGATAGAGCGCTCTAATGAAAAACTGTTTTTT
>TRBV18|-|-|TRBJ2-7
CASSPSQGTPYEQYF
TGTGCCAGCTCACCATCGCAGGGGACACCCTACGAGCAGTACTTC
>TRBV4-1|once|TRBD2|TRBJ2-1
CASSPLGGGYNEQFF
TGCGCCAGCAGCCCTCTGGGGGGGGGTTACAATGAGCAGTTCTTC
>TRBV6-4|-|-|TRBJ1-1
CASSDGRGVPEAFF
TGTGCCAGCAGCGATGGACGGGGAGTGCCTGAAGCTTTCTTT
>TRBV4-1|-|-|TRBJ1-2
CASSQVDGDIYGYTF
TGCGCCAGCAGCCAAGTGGACGGGGATATCTATGGCTACACCTTC
>TRBV28|-|TRBD1|TRBJ1-1
CASAPGQGAEAFF
TGTGCCAGCGCCCCCGGACAGGGGGCTGAAGCTTTCTTT
>TRBV7-9|-|-|TRBJ2-1
CASSIPRAGNNEQFF
TGTGCCAGCAGCATCCCTCGGGCGGGGAACAATGAGCAGTTCTTC
>TRBV6-5|-|-|TRBJ2-1
CASSTGLPSYNEQFF
TGTGCCAGCAGTACCGGACTACCCTCCTACAATGAGCAGTTCTTC
>TRBV7-9|once|TRBD2|TRBJ2-2
CASSLSGGRSPTGELFF
TGTGCCAGCAGCTTAAGCGGGGGGCGCTCTCCCACCGGGGAGCTGTTTTTT
>TRBV28|-|TRBD1|TRBJ1-2
CASSRNPGQATHGYTF
TGTGCCAGCAGCCGAAACCCGGGACAGGCCACGCATGGCTACACCTTC
>TRBV7-6|-|-|TRBJ1-5
CASSPPSDWPQPQHF
TGTGCCAGCAGCCCCCCTTCGGACTGGCCTCAGCCCCAGCATTTT
>TRBV5-1|-|-|TRBJ2-1
CASSFSSLYNEQFF
TGCGCCAGCAGCTTTTCTTCGTTGTACAATGAGCAGTTCTTC
>TRBV7-6|-|TRBD2|TRBJ2-1
CASSQREGSYNEQFF
TGTGCCAGCAGTCAGCGGGAGGGGTCCTACAATGAGCAGTTCTTC
>TRBV28|-|-|TRBJ2-3
CASHSAFTDTQYF
TGTGCCAGCCACTCCGCTTTCACAGATACGCAGTATTTT
>TRBV2|-|TRBD1|TRBJ2-2
CASSGDRALRAGELFF
TGTGCCAGCAGCGGCGACAGGGCCCTACGGGCCGGGGAGCTGTTTTTT
>TRBV23-1|-|TRBD2|TRBJ2-7
CASSQSWGGTYEQYF
TGCGCCAGCAGTCAATCTTGGGGGGGTACCTACGAGCAGTACTTC
>TRBV4-2|-|-|TRBJ1-5
CASSQDALTPQHF
TGTGCCAGCAGCCAAGATGCGCTCACGCCCCAGCATTTT
>TRBV30|-|-|TRBJ2-1
CAWSGASSYNEQFF
TGTGCCTGGAGTGGAGCGTCCTCCTACAATGAGCAGTTCTTC
>TRBV9|-|-|TRBJ2-3
CASSGYTDTQYF
TGTGCCAGCAGCGGATACACAGATACGCAGTATTTT
>TRBV5-4|-|TRBD2|TRBJ2-3
CASSLAGAGVTDTQYF
TGTGCCAGCAGCTTGGCCGGAGCGGGAGTTACAGATACGCAGTATTTT
>TRBV28|-|-|TRBJ2-7
CASSLSASYGGYEQYF
TGTGCCAGCAGTTTATCAGCGTCGTACGGGGGCTACGAGCAGTACTTC
>TRBV7-9|-|TRBD2|TRBJ2-5
CASSFGLADQETQYF
TGTGCCAGCAGCTTTGGACTAGCGGACCAAGAGACCCAGTACTTC
>TRBV27|-|-|TRBJ2-1
CASSLSSYNEQFF
TGTGCCAGCAGTTTATCATCGTACAATGAGCAGTTCTTC
>TRBV4-1|-|-|TRBJ2-7
CASSRSGPPDEQYF
TGCGCCAGCAGCCGCTCGGGACCTCCTGACGAGCAGTACTTC
>TRBV27|-|-|TRBJ2-6
CASSFGSWGSGANVLTF
TGTGCCAGCAGTTTTGGTTCATGGGGCTCTGGGGCCAACGTCCTGACTTTC
>TRBV5-1|-|-|TRBJ2-2
CASSLAALGGNGELFF
TGCGCCAGCAGCTTGGCGGCACTAGGCGGGAACGGGGAGCTGTTTTTT
>TRBV18|-|TRBD2|TRBJ2-7
CASSPPGEGRHEQYF
TGTGCCAGCTCACCCCCCGGGGAGGGAAGGCACGAGCAGTACTTC
>TRBV21-1|-|-|TRBJ1-2
CASSKVTGPRYGYTF
TGTGCCAGCAGCAAAGTTACAGGGCCCCGCTATGGCTACACCTTC
>TRBV19|once|-|TRBJ2-2
CASSILTGNTGELFF
TGTGCCAGTAGTATCTTGACAGGGAACACCGGGGAGCTGTTTTTT
>TRBV27|-|TRBD1|TRBJ1-6
CASSWGETGLPPLHF
TGTGCCAGCAGTTGGGGGGAGACAGGGCTTCCACCCCTCCACTTT
>TRBV10-3|-|-|TRBJ2-5
CAIKGLGNQETQYF
TGTGCCATCAAGGGATTGGGCAACCAAGAGACCCAGTACTTC
>TRBV28|-|TRBD1|TRBJ1-6
CASGQDNSPLHF
TGTGCCAGTGGACAGGATAATTCACCCCTCCACTTT
>TRBV5-4|-|TRBD2|TRBJ2-5
CASSSLGSGGETQYF
TGTGCCAGCAGCTCCTTAGGTAGCGGGGGGGAGACCCAGTACTTC
>TRBV5-6|-|TRBD1|TRBJ1-2
CASSFGEGALGYTF
TGTGCCAGCAGCTTCGGGGAGGGGGCTCTGGGCTACACCTTC
>TRBV5-1|-|-|TRBJ2-7
CASSVPFLEGVDEQYF
TGCGCCAGCAGCGTCCCCTTTTTAGAGGGAGTCGACGAGCAGTACTTC
>TRBV19|-|-|TRBJ2-7
CASSMAGTTSEQYF
TGTGCCAGTAGTATGGCCGGGACGACAAGCGAGCAGTACTTC
>TRBV7-9|-|-|TRBJ2-2
CASSLEDSTGELFF
TGTGCCAGCAGCTTAGAGGACAGCACCGGGGAGCTGTTTTTT
>TRBV29-1|-|-|TRBJ2-2
CSVEEGGGGELFF
TGCAGCGTTGAAGAGGGGGGTGGCGGGGAGCTGTTTTTT
>TRBV27|-|-|TRBJ2-1
CASSFYNEQFF
TGTGCCAGCAGTTTCTACAATGAGCAGTTCTTC
>TRBV28|once|-|TRBJ2-7
CASSPRAGAYLYEQYF
TGTGCCAGCAGCCCCCGCGCGGGGGCGTATCTCTACGAGCAGTACTTC
>TRBV4-2|-|TRBD1|TRBJ1-5
CASSPTSRQGLDQPQHF
TGTGCCAGCAGCCCCACCTCCCGACAGGGGTTGGATCAGCCCCAGCATTTT
>TRBV19|-|-|TRBJ2-3
CASSPGQFGDTQYF
TGTGCCAGTAGTCCAGGACAGTTTGGGGATACGCAGTATTTT
>TRBV15|-|-|TRBJ2-1
CATSRGRQAAYNEQFF
TGTGCCACCAGCAGAGGTCGGCAGGCGGCCTACAATGAGCAGTTCTTC
>TRBV6-5|once|-|TRBJ2-4
CASSTGYKNIQYF
TGTGCCAGCAGTACAGGGTACAAAAACATTCAGTACTTC
>TRBV29-1|-|TRBD2|TRBJ2-1
CSVEDDLAGHPTDEQFF
TGCAGCGTTGAAGATGACCTAGCGGGACATCCAACAGATGAGCAGTTCTTC
>TRBV18|-|-|TRBJ2-2
CASPNRGSNTGELFF
TGTGCCAGCCCAAACCGGGGGTCAAACACCGGGGAGCTGTTTTTT
>TRBV4-2|once|TRBD1|TRBJ1-2
CASSQGTGNGYTF
TGTGCCAGCAGCCAGGGGACAGGTAACGGCTACACCTTC
>TRBV9|-|-|TRBJ1-1
CASSPRRGTGGTEAFF
TGTGCCAGCAGCCCGCGGAGGGGGACGGGGGGGACTGAAGCTTTCTTT
>TRBV27|-|-|TRBJ2-2
CASSLSLGGELFF
TGTGCCAGCAGTTTATCGCTCGGCGGGGAGCTGTTTTTT